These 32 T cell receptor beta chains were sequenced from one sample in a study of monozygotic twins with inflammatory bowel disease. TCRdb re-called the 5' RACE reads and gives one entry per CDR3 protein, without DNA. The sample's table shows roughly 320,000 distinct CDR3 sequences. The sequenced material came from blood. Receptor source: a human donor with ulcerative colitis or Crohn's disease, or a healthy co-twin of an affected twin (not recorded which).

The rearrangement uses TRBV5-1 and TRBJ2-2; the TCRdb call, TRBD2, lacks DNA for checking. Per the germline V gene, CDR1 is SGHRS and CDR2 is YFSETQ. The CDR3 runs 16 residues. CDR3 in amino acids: CASSLVVTSVIGELFF.

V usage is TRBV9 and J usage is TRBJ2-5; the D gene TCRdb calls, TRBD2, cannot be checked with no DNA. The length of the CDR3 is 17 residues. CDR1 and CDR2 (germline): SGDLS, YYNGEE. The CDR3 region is CASSVAVAGRGQETQYF.

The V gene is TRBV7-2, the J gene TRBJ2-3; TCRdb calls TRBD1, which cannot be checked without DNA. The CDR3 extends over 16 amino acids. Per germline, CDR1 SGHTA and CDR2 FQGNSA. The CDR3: CASSLAGGRTVDTQYF.

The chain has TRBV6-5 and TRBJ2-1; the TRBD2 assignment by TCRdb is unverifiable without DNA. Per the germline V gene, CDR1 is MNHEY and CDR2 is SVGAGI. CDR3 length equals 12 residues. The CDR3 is CASSLTSGARFF.

CDR3 in amino acids: CASSTGPKGSSYEQYF. The chain joins TRBV5-1 to TRBJ2-7; the TCRdb D gene call, TRBD1, has no DNA to confirm it. Germline lookup yields CDR1 SGHRS and CDR2 YFSETQ. The CDR3 totals 16 residues.

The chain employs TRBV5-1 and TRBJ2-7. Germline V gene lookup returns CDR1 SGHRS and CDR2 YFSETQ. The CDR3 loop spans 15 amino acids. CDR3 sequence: CASSFDGLSSYEQYF. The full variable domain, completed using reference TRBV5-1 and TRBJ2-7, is KAGVTQTPRYLIKTRGQQVTLSCSPISGHRSVSWYQQTPGQGLQFLFEYFSETQRNKGNFPGRFSGRQFSNSRSEMNVSTLELGDSALYLCASSFDGLSSYEQYFGPGTRLTVT.

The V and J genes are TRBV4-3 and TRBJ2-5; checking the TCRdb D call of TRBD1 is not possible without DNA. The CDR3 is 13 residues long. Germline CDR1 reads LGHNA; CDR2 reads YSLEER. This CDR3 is CASSQETDQTQYF.

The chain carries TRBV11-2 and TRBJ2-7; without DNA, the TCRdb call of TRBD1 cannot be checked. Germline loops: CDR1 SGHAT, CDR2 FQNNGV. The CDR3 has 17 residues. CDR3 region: CASSLAEGAGGAYEQYF.

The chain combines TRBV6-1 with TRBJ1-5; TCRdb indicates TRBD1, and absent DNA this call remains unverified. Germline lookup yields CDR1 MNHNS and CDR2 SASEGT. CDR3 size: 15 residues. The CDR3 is CASRREGASNQPQHF.

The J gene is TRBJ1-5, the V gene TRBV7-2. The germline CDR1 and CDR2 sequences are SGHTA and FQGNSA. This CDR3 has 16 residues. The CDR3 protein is CASSLGNRYSNQPQHF.

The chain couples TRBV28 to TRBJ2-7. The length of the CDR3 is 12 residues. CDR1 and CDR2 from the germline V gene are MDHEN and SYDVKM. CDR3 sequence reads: CASNWGGYEQYF.

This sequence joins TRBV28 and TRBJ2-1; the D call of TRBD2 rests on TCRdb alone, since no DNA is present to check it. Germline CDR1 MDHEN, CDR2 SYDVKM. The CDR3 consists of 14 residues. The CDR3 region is CASRGTSFYNEQFF. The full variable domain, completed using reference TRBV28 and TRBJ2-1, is DVKVTQSSRYLVKRTGEKVFLECVQDMDHENMFWYRQDPGLGLRLIYFSYDVKMKEKGDIPEGYSVSREKKERFSLILESASTNQTSMYLCASRGTSFYNEQFFGPGTRLTVL.

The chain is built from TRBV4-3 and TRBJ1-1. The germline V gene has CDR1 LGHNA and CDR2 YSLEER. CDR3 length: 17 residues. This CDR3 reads CASSQDVLQGMNTEAFF.

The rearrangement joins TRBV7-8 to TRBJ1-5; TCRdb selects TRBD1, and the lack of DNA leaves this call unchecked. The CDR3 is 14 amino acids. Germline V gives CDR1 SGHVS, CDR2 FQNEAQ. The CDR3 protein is CASSLGTNNQPQHF.

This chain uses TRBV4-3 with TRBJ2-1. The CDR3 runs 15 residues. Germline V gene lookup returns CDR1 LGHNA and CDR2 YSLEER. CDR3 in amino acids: CASSQTGSSYNEQFF.

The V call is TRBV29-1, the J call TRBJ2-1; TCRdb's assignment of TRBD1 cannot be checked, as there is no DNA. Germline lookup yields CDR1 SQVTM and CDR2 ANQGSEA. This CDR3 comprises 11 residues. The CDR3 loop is CSTENPGREFF.

The CDR3 spells CASSIAGSTDTQYF. V and J are TRBV10-2 and TRBJ2-3; with no DNA, the TCRdb D assignment of TRBD2 cannot be verified. Germline CDR1 is WSHSY and CDR2 is SAAADI. This CDR3 is 14 amino acids long.

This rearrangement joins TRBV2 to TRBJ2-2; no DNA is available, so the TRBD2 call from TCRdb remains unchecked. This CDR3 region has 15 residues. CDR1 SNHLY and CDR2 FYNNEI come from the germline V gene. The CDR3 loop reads CASIKTEVNTGELFF. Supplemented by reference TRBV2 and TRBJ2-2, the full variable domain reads EPEVTQTPSHQVTQMGQEVILRCVPISNHLYFYWYRQILGQKVEFLVSFYNNEISEKSEIFDDQFSVERPDGSNFTLKIRSTKLEDSAMYFCASIKTEVNTGELFFGEGSRLTVL.

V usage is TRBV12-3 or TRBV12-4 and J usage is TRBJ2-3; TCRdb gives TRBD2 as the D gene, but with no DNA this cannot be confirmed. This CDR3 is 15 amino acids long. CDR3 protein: CASVRGGLETDTQYF.

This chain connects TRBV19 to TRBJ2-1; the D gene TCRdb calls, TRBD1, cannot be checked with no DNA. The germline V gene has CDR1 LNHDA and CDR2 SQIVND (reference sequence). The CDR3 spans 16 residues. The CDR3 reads CASSIDEGVSYNEQFF.

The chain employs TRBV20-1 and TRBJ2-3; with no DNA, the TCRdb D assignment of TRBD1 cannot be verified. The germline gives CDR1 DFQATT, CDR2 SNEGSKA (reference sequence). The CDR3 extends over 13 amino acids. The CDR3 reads CSDTPPGPNTQYF.

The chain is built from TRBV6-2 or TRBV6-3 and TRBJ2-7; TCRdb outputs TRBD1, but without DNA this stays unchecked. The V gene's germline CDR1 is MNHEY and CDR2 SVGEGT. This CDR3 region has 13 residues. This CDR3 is CASTNGGSYEQYF.

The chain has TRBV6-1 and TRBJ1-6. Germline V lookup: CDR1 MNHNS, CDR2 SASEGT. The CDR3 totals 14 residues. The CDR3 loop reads CASSPGLAWSPLHF.

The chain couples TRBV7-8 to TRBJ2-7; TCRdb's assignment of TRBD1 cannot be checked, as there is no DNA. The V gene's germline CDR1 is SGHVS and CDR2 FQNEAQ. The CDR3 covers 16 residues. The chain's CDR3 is CASSLFRGSRSYEQYF.

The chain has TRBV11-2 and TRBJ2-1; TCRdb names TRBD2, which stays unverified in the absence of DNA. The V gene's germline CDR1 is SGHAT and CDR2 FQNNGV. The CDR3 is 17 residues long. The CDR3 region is CASSPTRRGGSYNEQFF.

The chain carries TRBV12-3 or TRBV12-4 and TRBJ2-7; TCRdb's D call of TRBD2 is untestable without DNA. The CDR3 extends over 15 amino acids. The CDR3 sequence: CASSLALAGTSEQYF.

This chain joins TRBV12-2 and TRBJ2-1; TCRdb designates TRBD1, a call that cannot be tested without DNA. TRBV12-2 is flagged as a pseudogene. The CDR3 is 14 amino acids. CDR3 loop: CASRRTARFGEQFF.

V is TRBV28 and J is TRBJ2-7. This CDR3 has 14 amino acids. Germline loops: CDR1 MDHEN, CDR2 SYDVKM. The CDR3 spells CASSFSGGSYEQYF.

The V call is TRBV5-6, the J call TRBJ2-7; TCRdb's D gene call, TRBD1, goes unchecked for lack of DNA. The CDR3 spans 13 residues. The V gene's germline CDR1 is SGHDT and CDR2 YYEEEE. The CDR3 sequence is CASSGMTGREQYF.

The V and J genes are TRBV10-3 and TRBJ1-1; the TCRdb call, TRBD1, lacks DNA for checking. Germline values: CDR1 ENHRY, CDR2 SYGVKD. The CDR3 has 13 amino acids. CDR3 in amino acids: CATLQGTNTEAFF.

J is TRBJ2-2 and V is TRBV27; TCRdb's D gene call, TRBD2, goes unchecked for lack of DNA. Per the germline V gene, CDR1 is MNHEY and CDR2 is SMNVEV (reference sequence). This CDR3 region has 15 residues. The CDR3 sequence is CASSFWRETIGELFF.

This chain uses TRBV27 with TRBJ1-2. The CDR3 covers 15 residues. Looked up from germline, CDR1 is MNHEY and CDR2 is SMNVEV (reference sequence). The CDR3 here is CASSEWGTANYGYTF.